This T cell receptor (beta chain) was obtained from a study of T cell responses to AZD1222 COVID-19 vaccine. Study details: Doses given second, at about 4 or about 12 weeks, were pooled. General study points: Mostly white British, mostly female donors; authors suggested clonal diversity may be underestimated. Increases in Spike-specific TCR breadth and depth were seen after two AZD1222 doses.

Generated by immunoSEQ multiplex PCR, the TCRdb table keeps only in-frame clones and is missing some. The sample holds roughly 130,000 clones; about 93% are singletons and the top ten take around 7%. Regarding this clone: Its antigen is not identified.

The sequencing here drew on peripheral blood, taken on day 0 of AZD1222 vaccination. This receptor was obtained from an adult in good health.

CDR3 sequence: CASIRVANTEAFF. The CDR3, as DNA: TGTGCCAGCATCCGAGTTGCGAACACTGAAGCTTTCTTT. The chain couples TRBV12-3 or TRBV12-4 to TRBJ1-1; D remains unclear. The CDR3 spans 13 residues. V was pared by 7 bases and J by 1 base, with 10 bases between.